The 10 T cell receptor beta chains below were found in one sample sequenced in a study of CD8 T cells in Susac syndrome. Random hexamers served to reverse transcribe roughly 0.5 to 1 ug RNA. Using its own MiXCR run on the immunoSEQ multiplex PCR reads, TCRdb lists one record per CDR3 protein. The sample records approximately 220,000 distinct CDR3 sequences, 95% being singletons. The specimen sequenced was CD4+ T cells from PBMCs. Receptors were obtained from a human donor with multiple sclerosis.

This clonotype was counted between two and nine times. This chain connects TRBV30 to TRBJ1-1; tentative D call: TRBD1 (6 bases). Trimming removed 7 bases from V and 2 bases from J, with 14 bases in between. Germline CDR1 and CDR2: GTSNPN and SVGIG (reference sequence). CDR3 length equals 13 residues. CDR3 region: CAYSRGSNTEAFF. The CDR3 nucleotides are TGTGCCTACAGTAGGGGGAGCAACACTGAAGCTTTCTTT.

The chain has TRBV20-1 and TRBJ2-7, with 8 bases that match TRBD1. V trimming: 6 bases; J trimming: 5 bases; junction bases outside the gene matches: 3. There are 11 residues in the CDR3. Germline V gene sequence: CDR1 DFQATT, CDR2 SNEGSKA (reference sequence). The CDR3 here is CSAQGEHEQYF. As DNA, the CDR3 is TGCAGTGCACAGGGGGAGCACGAGCAGTACTTC.

The CDR3, as DNA: TGCAGTGCTAGACGGGAGTACGAGCAGTACTTC. Its translation is CSARREYEQYF. This rearrangement joins TRBV20-1 to TRBJ2-7, with D possibly TRBD2 on 6 matching bases. CDR1 DFQATT and CDR2 SNEGSKA come from the germline V gene (reference sequence). V lost 2 bases and J lost 4, with 6 bases in between. The CDR3 is made up of 11 amino acids.

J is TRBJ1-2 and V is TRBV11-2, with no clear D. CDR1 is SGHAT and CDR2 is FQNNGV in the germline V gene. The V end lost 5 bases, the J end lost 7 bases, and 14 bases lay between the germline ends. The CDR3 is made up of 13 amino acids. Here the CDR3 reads CASSPGREGGYTF. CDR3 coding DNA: TGTGCCAGCAGCCCCGGTAGGGAGGGTGGCTACACCTTC. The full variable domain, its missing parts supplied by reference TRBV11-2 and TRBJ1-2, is EAGVAQSPRYKIIEKRQSVAFWCNPISGHATLYWYQQILGQGPKLLIQFQNNGVVDDSQLPKDRFSAERLKGVDSTLKIQPAKLEDSAVYLCASSPGREGGYTFGSGTRLTVV.

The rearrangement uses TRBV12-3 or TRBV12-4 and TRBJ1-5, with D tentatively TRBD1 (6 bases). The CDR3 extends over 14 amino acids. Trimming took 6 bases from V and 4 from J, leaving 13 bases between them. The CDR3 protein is CASSQGSRNQPQHF. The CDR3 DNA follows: TGTGCCAGCAGCCAGGGGTCTCGTAATCAGCCCCAGCATTTT.

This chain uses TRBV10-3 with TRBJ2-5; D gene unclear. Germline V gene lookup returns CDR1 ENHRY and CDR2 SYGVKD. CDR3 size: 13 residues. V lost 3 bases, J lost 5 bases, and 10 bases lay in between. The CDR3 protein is CAISDTPFETQYF. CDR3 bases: TGTGCCATCAGTGATACACCTTTTGAGACCCAGTACTTC.

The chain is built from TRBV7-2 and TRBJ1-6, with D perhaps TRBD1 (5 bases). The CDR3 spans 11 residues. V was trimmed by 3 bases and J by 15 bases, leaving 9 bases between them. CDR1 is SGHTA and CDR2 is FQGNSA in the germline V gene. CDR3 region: CASSFGQILHF. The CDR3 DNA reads TGTGCCAGCAGCTTTGGACAAATCCTCCACTTT.

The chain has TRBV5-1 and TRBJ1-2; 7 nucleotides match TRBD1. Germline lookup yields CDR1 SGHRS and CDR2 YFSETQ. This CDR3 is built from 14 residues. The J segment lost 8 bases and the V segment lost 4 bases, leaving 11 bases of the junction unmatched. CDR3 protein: CASSESTGAGGYTF. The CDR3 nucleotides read TGCGCCAGCAGCGAAAGTACAGGGGCTGGGGGCTACACCTTC.

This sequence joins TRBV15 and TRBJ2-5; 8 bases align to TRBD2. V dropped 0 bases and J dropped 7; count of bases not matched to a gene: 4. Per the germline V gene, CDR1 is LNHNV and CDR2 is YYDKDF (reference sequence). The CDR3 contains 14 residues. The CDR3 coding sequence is TGTGCCACCAGCAGAGATCGGGCGGGAGGGACCCAGTACTTC. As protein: CATSRDRAGGTQYF.

As DNA, the CDR3 is TGTGCCAGCAGCCTACAGACAGGGGAATACAATGAGCAGTTCTTC. Translating it yields CASSLQTGEYNEQFF. The V and J genes are TRBV7-3 and TRBJ2-1; 8 bases align to TRBD1. Trimming at V came to 5 bases and at J to 4 bases, leaving 7 bases not matched to a gene. The CDR3 length is 15 residues. The V gene's germline CDR1 is SGHTA and CDR2 FQGTGA.